Here is one T cell receptor (beta chain) with its context. This specimen comes from a study of control samples from healthy donors and cancer patients. This table comes from immunoSEQ multiplex PCR, and its TCRdb copy is limited to in-frame clones, with some not included. The table includes approximately 68,000 clones, nearly 85% detected once. V shed 6 bases, J shed 1 base, and the junction held 7 bases outside the gene matches. The CDR3 length is 17 residues. Germline-derived CDR1 and CDR2 are MRHNA and SNTAGT. Sequencing used blood. The source is a man between 60 and 75 years old in good health. The chain couples TRBV6-4 to TRBJ2-2; TRBD2 aligns across 11 bases. CDR3 sequence (DNA): TGTGCCAGCAGCGCGCTAGCGGGAGGCGGGAACACCGGGGAGCTGTTTTTT. The encoded protein is CASSALAGGGNTGELFF.